These 5 T cell receptor beta chains were all obtained from the same sample, sequenced in a study of blood T cell repertoires in COVID-19. Assay: immunoSEQ multiplex PCR; the TCRdb copy retains only in-frame clones and omits some. The sample lists roughly 170,000 clones, 84% occurring once. Input material: peripheral blood. These receptors were taken from a human donor in a cohort sampled during active COVID-19.

The V gene is TRBV5-1, the J gene TRBJ1-1; 8 nucleotides agree with TRBD1. CDR1 and CDR2 (germline): SGHRS, YFSETQ. Trimming at V came to 3 bases and at J to 7 bases, leaving 8 bases not matched to a gene. CDR3 length: 14 residues. CDR3 loop: CASSSTGGWSEAFF. The CDR3 DNA is TGCGCCAGCAGCTCCACAGGGGGATGGAGTGAAGCTTTCTTT.

The V and J genes are TRBV3-1 (or the pseudogene TRBV3-2) and TRBJ1-1; 8 bases map to TRBD1. This CDR3 has 14 residues. Germline CDR1 is LGHDT and CDR2 is YNNKEL (reference sequence). With V trimmed by 0 bases and J by 10 bases, 7 bases remained unmatched. CDR3 sequence (DNA): TGTGCCAGCAGCCAAGAGGCAGGGGGCGTAGGAGCTTTCTTT. It encodes CASSQEAGGVGAFF.

V is TRBV7-9 and J is TRBJ1-5; D ambiguous. The V gene's germline CDR1 is SEHNR and CDR2 FQNEAQ (reference sequence). Trimming stripped 2 bases from V and 6 bases from J, with 5 bases between. The CDR3 spans 12 residues. Written as DNA, the CDR3 is TGTGCCAGCAGCTTAATCGGTCAGCCCCAGCATTTT. Its protein is CASSLIGQPQHF.

The V call is TRBV11-2, the J call TRBJ2-7, with TRBD2 matching 10 bases. CDR3 length equals 16 residues. V trimming: 1 base; J trimming: 5 bases; junction bases outside the gene matches: 8. Germline assignment: CDR1 SGHAT and CDR2 FQNNGV. CDR3 sequence: CASSLVGSGGWDEQYF. The CDR3 nucleotides read TGTGCCAGCAGCTTAGTCGGTAGCGGGGGGTGGGACGAGCAGTACTTC.

V is TRBV4-2 and J is TRBJ1-1, with 7 positions matching TRBD1. CDR3 size: 15 residues. CDR1 and CDR2 from the germline V gene are LGHNA and YNFKEQ. With V trimmed by 2 bases and J by 3 bases, 6 bases remained unmatched. Here the CDR3 reads CASSQLQGVDTEAFF. The CDR3 DNA reads TGTGCCAGCAGCCAACTTCAGGGGGTTGACACTGAAGCTTTCTTT.